This record concerns one TCR beta chain sequence. This clone's antigen is unknown. No base qualities exist here, and no much larger clone lies one base off it. A distance of 20 bases separates the germline ends of V and J, which lose 6 bases and 3 bases respectively. Based on the germline V gene, the CDR1 and CDR2 sequences are KGHSH and LQKENI. Counted from cysteine to phenylalanine, this CDR3 has 16 amino acids. Only the CDR3 region is kept as DNA, spanning 48 bases read in frame from base 1. The data derive from a study of T-cell reconstitution after alpha-beta-depleted transplantation in children (dated by TCRdb to the mid-2010s). Regarding the research as a whole: Using TCR repertoire profiling, the study quantitatively followed how T-cell immune reconstitution unfolded in children after TCRalphabeta/CD19-depleted allogeneic hematopoietic cell transplantation.

The library was built by means of PCR. The sequencing machine was an Illumina HiSeq 2500. To normalize quantification of the TCRbeta repertoire, the TCR libraries were built with molecular barcoding that relied on unique molecular identifiers. TCRdb reprocessing: public reads trimmed at Q25 with fastp, clones called with MiXCR, in-frame beta chains kept. Duplicate CDR3 protein sequences are folded into a single record with the most common DNA and genes. For this sample the table gives about 310,000 distinct CDR3 sequences, of which roughly 25% were detected only once. Together, the top ten hold 11% of the sample. What the study reported, not specific to this receptor: In some patients, high TCRbeta diversity at day 60 was attributed to recipient T cells and intrathymic progenitors that had survived conditioning. The apparently early alphabetaT-cell count recovery about two months after transplant was reportedly dependent on only several hundred rapidly expanded clones derived from non-depleted graft cells. The frequencies of hyperexpanded clones fell over the following months, and after one year, T-cell counts and TCRbeta diversity were mostly attributed to newly produced T cells.

The treatment or condition label for this specimen denotes: allogeneic hematopoietic cell transplantation with graft depleted of TCRalphabeta T cells and CD19 B cells. TCRalphabeta/CD19-depleted allogeneic hematopoietic cell grafts were given to the transplant recipients, all of whom were children. This sample comprised PBMCs, mostly from graft donor cells, obtained 180 days after TCRalphabeta/CD19-depleted stem cell transplant. The sequence was obtained from a male patient aged 10 to 17 who had a stem cell transplant for acute lymphoblastic leukemia, so the T cells may come from the graft donor. The chain is assembled from TRBV18 and TRBJ1-1; the D gene cannot be named for sure. The base sequence is TGTGCCAGCTCTCCTTTATGGGATAGAAGGGACACTGAAGCTTTCTTT. This yields the protein CASSPLWDRRDTEAFF.